This is a list of T cell receptor beta chains from one sample in a study of T cell changes during pregnancy in multiple sclerosis. The repertoire was sequenced with immunoSEQ multiplex PCR; TCRdb's copy has only in-frame clones and lacks some. The sample yields tens of thousands of clones, 91% seen once. The sample consisted of peripheral blood, taken in the third trimester of pregnancy. The receptors originated from a female donor in good health, enrolled as a control in a pregnancy study. CDR3s include the opening cysteine and the closing phenylalanine or tryptophan. A D gene is named only where the DNA matches it firmly. Where a row states a size, it is once, few, many or the class of an expanded clone; other rows omit it.

d_call: .
j_call: TRBJ2-5
clone_size: .
v_call: TRBV9
cdr3_aa: CASSVGGGSSQETQYF
cdr3_nt: TGTGCCAGCAGCGTAGGGGGGGGCTCGAGTCAAGAGACCCAGTACTTC

d_call: .
j_call: TRBJ2-7
clone_size: .
v_call: TRBV7-9
cdr3_aa: CASSLGSGSMREQYF
cdr3_nt: TGTGCCAGCAGCTTAGGATCGGGATCCATGAGGGAGCAGTACTTC

d_call: TRBD1
j_call: TRBJ1-2
clone_size: .
v_call: TRBV2
cdr3_aa: CASSGQGHNYGYTF
cdr3_nt: TGTGCCAGCAGTGGACAGGGACACAACTATGGCTACACCTTC

d_call: TRBD1
j_call: TRBJ1-1
clone_size: .
v_call: TRBV30
cdr3_aa: CAWRPPGTGNTEAFF
cdr3_nt: TGTGCCTGGCGCCCCCCCGGGACAGGCAACACTGAAGCTTTCTTT

d_call: .
j_call: TRBJ2-7
clone_size: .
v_call: TRBV4-1
cdr3_aa: CASSQRTYERPYEQYF
cdr3_nt: TGCGCCAGCAGCCAAAGGACTTATGAGAGACCCTACGAGCAGTACTTC

d_call: .
j_call: TRBJ1-5
clone_size: .
v_call: TRBV18
cdr3_aa: CASSPGDSNQPQHF
cdr3_nt: TGTGCCAGCTCCCCGGGGGATAGCAATCAGCCCCAGCATTTT

d_call: TRBD1
j_call: TRBJ1-2
clone_size: .
v_call: TRBV19
cdr3_aa: CASRDRGRGDDGYTF
cdr3_nt: TGTGCCAGCCGGGACAGGGGGCGTGGGGACGATGGCTACACCTTC

d_call: .
j_call: TRBJ2-3
clone_size: .
v_call: TRBV10-1
cdr3_aa: CASSESIDSNTDTQYF
cdr3_nt: TGCGCCAGCAGTGAGTCTATTGACTCAAACACAGATACGCAGTATTTT

d_call: .
j_call: TRBJ2-1
clone_size: .
v_call: TRBV18
cdr3_aa: CASSPGGSGAYNEQFF
cdr3_nt: TGTGCCAGCTCCCCCGGGGGTAGCGGTGCCTACAATGAGCAGTTCTTC

d_call: .
j_call: TRBJ1-1
clone_size: .
v_call: TRBV6-6
cdr3_aa: CASRQTGLQSEAFF
cdr3_nt: TGTGCCAGCAGGCAAACAGGCTTGCAGTCTGAAGCTTTCTTT

d_call: TRBD1
j_call: TRBJ2-4
clone_size: once
v_call: TRBV5-8
cdr3_aa: CASSRDRIAPVAKNIQYF
cdr3_nt: TGTGCCAGCAGCCGGGACAGAATAGCCCCCGTAGCCAAAAACATTCAGTACTTC

d_call: TRBD1
j_call: TRBJ1-4
clone_size: .
v_call: TRBV5-1
cdr3_aa: CASSLGPGTGALANEKLFF
cdr3_nt: TGCGCCAGCAGCTTGGGTCCCGGGACAGGGGCTCTAGCTAATGAAAAACTGTTTTTT

d_call: TRBD2
j_call: TRBJ2-2
clone_size: .
v_call: TRBV9
cdr3_aa: CASSVATSGRANTGELFF
cdr3_nt: TGTGCCAGCAGCGTAGCTACTAGCGGGAGGGCGAACACCGGGGAGCTGTTTTTT

d_call: TRBD2
j_call: TRBJ2-7
clone_size: once
v_call: TRBV2
cdr3_aa: CASSEGDYFYEQYF
cdr3_nt: TGTGCCAGCAGTGAAGGGGACTACTTCTACGAGCAGTACTTC

d_call: TRBD2
j_call: TRBJ2-5
clone_size: .
v_call: TRBV9
cdr3_aa: CASSRKPGLAGGGETQYF
cdr3_nt: TGTGCCAGCAGTCGAAAACCGGGACTAGCGGGAGGTGGGGAGACCCAGTACTTC

d_call: .
j_call: TRBJ1-3
clone_size: .
v_call: TRBV2
cdr3_aa: CASRSTGIGNTIYF
cdr3_nt: TGTGCCAGCAGGAGTACAGGGATTGGAAACACCATATATTTT

d_call: .
j_call: TRBJ2-7
clone_size: .
v_call: TRBV7-2
cdr3_aa: CASSLQLVPYEQYF
cdr3_nt: TGTGCCAGCAGCCTCCAACTGGTTCCCTACGAGCAGTACTTC

d_call: .
j_call: TRBJ1-5
clone_size: .
v_call: TRBV28
cdr3_aa: CASSKSHQPQHF
cdr3_nt: TGTGCCAGCAGTAAATCTCATCAGCCCCAGCATTTT

d_call: .
j_call: TRBJ1-2
clone_size: .
v_call: TRBV29-1
cdr3_aa: CSVEVGGTNYGYTF
cdr3_nt: TGCAGCGTTGAAGTCGGAGGGACGAACTATGGCTACACCTTC

d_call: .
j_call: TRBJ2-7
clone_size: .
v_call: TRBV30
cdr3_aa: CAWSGVVWEQYF
cdr3_nt: TGTGCCTGGAGTGGAGTAGTGTGGGAGCAGTACTTC

d_call: .
j_call: TRBJ2-3
clone_size: .
v_call: TRBV13
cdr3_aa: CASTPADTQYF
cdr3_nt: TGTGCCAGCACCCCGGCAGATACGCAGTATTTT

d_call: TRBD1
j_call: TRBJ1-4
clone_size: .
v_call: TRBV10-3
cdr3_aa: CAISESFGQGGEKLFF
cdr3_nt: TGTGCCATCAGTGAGTCCTTTGGACAGGGTGGTGAAAAACTGTTTTTT

d_call: TRBD1
j_call: TRBJ1-4
clone_size: .
v_call: TRBV27
cdr3_aa: CASMQMGDRGEKLFF
cdr3_nt: TGTGCCAGCATGCAAATGGGGGACAGGGGCGAAAAACTGTTTTTT

d_call: .
j_call: TRBJ1-2
clone_size: .
v_call: TRBV7-2
cdr3_aa: CASSAQWGGVVGYTF
cdr3_nt: TGTGCCAGCAGCGCCCAGTGGGGGGGGGTTGTTGGCTACACCTTC

d_call: TRBD2
j_call: TRBJ2-2
clone_size: .
v_call: TRBV9
cdr3_aa: CATHSDPLAGDENTGELFF
cdr3_nt: TGTGCCACCCACTCCGACCCCCTAGCGGGAGATGAAAACACCGGGGAGCTGTTTTTT

d_call: .
j_call: TRBJ1-2
clone_size: .
v_call: TRBV6-6
cdr3_aa: CASSYSGQTYGYTF
cdr3_nt: TGTGCCAGCAGTTACTCGGGGCAGACGTATGGCTACACCTTC

d_call: .
j_call: TRBJ2-7
clone_size: .
v_call: TRBV19
cdr3_aa: CASSIGHLSSYEQYF
cdr3_nt: TGTGCCAGTAGTATAGGACATCTTAGCTCCTACGAGCAGTACTTC

d_call: TRBD2
j_call: TRBJ2-2
clone_size: .
v_call: TRBV7-7
cdr3_aa: CASSLRGGGAPPGELFF
cdr3_nt: TGTGCCAGCAGCTTACGGGGCGGGGGGGCGCCCCCCGGGGAGCTGTTTTTT

d_call: TRBD1
j_call: TRBJ1-1
clone_size: .
v_call: TRBV7-2
cdr3_aa: CASSLGTGYTEAFF
cdr3_nt: TGTGCCAGCAGCCTTGGGACAGGCTACACTGAAGCTTTCTTT

d_call: .
j_call: TRBJ1-2
clone_size: once
v_call: TRBV6-6
cdr3_aa: CASLTGPNYGYTF
cdr3_nt: TGTGCCAGCCTCACAGGGCCTAACTATGGCTACACCTTC

d_call: TRBD1
j_call: TRBJ1-1
clone_size: .
v_call: TRBV19
cdr3_aa: CASSYEGARVEAFF
cdr3_nt: TGTGCCAGTAGTTATGAGGGGGCGAGGGTTGAAGCTTTCTTT

d_call: .
j_call: TRBJ2-1
clone_size: few
v_call: TRBV18
cdr3_aa: CASSPLVQNNEQFF
cdr3_nt: TGTGCCAGCTCACCATTGGTACAGAACAATGAGCAGTTCTTC

d_call: .
j_call: TRBJ1-2
clone_size: .
v_call: TRBV2
cdr3_aa: CASRENYGYTF
cdr3_nt: TGTGCCAGCAGGGAGAACTATGGCTACACCTTC

d_call: .
j_call: TRBJ1-5
clone_size: .
v_call: TRBV18
cdr3_aa: CASSPPGGGGQPQHF
cdr3_nt: TGTGCCAGCTCACCACCTGGCGGGGGTGGTCAGCCCCAGCATTTT

d_call: .
j_call: TRBJ2-5
clone_size: .
v_call: TRBV18
cdr3_aa: CASSTQRDQETQYF
cdr3_nt: TGTGCCAGCTCAACACAGCGGGACCAAGAGACCCAGTACTTC

d_call: .
j_call: TRBJ2-1
clone_size: .
v_call: TRBV7-6
cdr3_aa: CASSLGGGANNEQFF
cdr3_nt: TGTGCCAGCAGCTTAGGAGGCGGAGCGAACAATGAGCAGTTCTTC